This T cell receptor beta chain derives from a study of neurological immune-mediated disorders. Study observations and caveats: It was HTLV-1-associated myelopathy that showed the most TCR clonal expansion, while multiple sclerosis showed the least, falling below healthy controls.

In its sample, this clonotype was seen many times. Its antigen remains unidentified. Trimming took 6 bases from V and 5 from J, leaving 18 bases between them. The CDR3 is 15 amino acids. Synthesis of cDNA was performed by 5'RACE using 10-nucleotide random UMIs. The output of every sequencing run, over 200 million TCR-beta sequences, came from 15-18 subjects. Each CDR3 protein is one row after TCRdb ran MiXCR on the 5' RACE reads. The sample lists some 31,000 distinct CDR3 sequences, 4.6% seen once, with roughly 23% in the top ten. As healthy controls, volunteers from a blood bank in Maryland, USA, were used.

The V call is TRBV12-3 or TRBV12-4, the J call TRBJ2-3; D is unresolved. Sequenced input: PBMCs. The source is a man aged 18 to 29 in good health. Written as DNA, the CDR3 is TGTGCCAGCAGCTATTACCAGGCGGAGAAAGATACGCAGTATTTT. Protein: CASSYYQAEKDTQYF.